This TCR beta chain is drawn from a study of shared clonotypes between healthy human individuals. Background on the study: Donor composition was two women and three men, aged 18 to 49.

At deep level, the assay was performed. Libraries were prepared by immunoSEQ multiplex PCR; TCRdb keeps only in-frame clonotypes and omits some of them. The table includes 2 million to 2.5 million clones, approximately 95% detected once. Study-level findings and limits: Across several donors, naive CD4 shared roughly 5.1%, naive CD8 less than 4%, memory CD4 roughly 2.4%, memory CD8 around 0.36%. Tissue TCR repertoires likely differ from these blood-only repertoires.

CDR3 length equals 15 residues. Germline-derived CDR1 and CDR2 are SGHVS and FQNEAQ. V lost 3 bases and J 4 bases, leaving 15 bases between the germline ends. On this clone itself: Its specificity is unknown.

The receptor was isolated from a young man in good health. Some clones in this sample may be carry-over from other donors' samples. V usage is TRBV7-8 and J usage is TRBJ1-2; D ambiguous. Sequencing was done on a sample of naive CD4+ T cells from PBMCs. The sample's subset: CD45RA+ positively selected. The CDR3 protein is CASSFGIPGSYGYTF. Written as DNA, the CDR3 is TGTGCCAGCAGCTTTGGTATTCCAGGCAGCTATGGCTACACCTTC.